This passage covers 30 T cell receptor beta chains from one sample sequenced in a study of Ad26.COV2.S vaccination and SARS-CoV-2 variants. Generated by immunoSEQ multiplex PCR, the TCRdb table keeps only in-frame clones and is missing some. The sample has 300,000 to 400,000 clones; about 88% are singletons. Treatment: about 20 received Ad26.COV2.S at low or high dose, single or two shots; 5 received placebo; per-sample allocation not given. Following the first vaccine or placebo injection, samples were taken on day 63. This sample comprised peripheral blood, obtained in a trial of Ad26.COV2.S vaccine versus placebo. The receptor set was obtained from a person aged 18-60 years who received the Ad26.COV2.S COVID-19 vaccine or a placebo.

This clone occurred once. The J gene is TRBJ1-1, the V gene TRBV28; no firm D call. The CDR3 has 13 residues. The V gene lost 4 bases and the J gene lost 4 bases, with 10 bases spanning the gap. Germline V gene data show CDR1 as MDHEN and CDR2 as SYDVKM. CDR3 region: CASSSRLGTEAFF. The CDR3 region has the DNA TGTGCCAGCAGTTCCCGGTTGGGCACTGAAGCTTTCTTT.

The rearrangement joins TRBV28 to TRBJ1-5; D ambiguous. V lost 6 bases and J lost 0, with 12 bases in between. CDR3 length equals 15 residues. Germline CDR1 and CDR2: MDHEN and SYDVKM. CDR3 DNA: TGTGCCAGCAGCACTGGCCAGGTTAGCAATCAGCCCCAGCATTTT. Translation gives CASSTGQVSNQPQHF.

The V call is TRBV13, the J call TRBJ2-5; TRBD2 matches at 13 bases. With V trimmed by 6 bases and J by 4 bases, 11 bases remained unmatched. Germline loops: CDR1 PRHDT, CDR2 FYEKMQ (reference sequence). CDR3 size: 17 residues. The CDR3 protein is CASRRTSGRRTGETQYF. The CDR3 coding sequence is TGTGCCAGCAGACGGACTAGCGGGAGACGGACAGGAGAGACCCAGTACTTC.

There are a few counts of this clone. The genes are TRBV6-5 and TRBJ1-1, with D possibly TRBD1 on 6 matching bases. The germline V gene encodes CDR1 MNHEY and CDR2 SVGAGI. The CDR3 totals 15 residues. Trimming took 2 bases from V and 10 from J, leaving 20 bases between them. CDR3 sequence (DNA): TGTGCCAGCAGTTACCAACTAAACAGGGATTTGCGAGCTTTCTTT. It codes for CASSYQLNRDLRAFF.

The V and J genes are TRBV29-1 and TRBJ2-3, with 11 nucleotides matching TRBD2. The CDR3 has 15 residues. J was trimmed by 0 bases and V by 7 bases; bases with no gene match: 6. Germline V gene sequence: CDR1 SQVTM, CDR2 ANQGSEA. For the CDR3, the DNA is TGCAGCGCTACCGCTAGCGGGGGGAGCACAGATACGCAGTATTTT. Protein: CSATASGGSTDTQYF.

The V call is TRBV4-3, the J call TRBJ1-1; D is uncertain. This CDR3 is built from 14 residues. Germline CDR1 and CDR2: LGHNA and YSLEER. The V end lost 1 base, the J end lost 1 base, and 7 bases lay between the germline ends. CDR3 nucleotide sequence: TGCGCCAGCAGCCAAGGGCACTGGAACACTGAAGCTTTCTTT. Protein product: CASSQGHWNTEAFF.

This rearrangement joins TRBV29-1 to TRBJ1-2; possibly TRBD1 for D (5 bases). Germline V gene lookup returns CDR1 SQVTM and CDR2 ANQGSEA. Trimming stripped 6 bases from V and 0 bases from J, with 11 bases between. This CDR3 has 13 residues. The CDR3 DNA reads TGCAGCGTACGGACAAGTTCTAACTATGGCTACACCTTC. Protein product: CSVRTSSNYGYTF.

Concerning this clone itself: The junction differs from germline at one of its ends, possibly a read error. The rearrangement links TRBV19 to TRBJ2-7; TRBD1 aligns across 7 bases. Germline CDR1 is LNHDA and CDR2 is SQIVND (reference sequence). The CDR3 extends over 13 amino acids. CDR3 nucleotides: TGTGCCAGTAGTGTTGGACAGGAAAACAGGCGTCTATTC. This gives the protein CASSVGQENRRLF. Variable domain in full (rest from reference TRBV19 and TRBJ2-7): DGGITQSPKYLFRKEGQNVTLSCEQNLNHDAMYWYRQDPGQGLRLIYYSQIVNDFQKGDIAEGYSVSREKKESFPLTVTSAQKNPTAFYLCASSVGQENRRLFGPGTRLTVT.

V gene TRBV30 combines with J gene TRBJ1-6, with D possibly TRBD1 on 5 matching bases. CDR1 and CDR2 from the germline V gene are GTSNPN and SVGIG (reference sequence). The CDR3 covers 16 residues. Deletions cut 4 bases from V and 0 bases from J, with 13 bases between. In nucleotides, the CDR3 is TGTGCCTGGACCCTCGGGGGTAGCTCCTATAATTCACCCCTCCACTTT. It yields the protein CAWTLGGSSYNSPLHF.

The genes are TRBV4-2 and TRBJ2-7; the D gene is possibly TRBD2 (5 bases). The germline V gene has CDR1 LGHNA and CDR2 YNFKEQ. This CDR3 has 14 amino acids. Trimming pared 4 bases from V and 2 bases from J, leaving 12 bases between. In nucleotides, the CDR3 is TGTGCCAGCAGCCCAGGTGGGAGCGCCTACGAGCAGTACTTC. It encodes CASSPGGSAYEQYF.

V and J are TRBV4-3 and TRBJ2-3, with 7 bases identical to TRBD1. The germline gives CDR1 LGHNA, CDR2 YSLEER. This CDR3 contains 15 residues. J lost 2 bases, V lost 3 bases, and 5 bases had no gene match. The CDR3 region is CASSQAGTATDTQYF. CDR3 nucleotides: TGCGCCAGCAGCCAGGCCGGGACAGCCACAGATACGCAGTATTTT.

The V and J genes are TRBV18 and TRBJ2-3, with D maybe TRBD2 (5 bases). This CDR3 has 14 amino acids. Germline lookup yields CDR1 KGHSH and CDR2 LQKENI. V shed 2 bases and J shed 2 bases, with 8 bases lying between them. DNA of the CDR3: TGTGCCAGCTCACCAAGGGAGAACACAGATACGCAGTATTTT. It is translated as CASSPRENTDTQYF.

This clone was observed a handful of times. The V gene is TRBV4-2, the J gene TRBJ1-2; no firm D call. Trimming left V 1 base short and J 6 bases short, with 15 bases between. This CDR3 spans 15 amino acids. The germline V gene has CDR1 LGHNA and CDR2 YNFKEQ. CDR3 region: CASSQGEGGIHGYTF. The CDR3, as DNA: TGTGCCAGCAGCCAAGGGGAAGGAGGGATCCATGGCTACACCTTC.

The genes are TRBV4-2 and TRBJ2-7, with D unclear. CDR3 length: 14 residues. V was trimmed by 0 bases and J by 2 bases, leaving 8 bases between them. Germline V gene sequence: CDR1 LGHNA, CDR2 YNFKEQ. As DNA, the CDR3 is TGTGCCAGCAGCCAAGATTCAGCAACCTACGAGCAGTACTTC. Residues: CASSQDSATYEQYF.

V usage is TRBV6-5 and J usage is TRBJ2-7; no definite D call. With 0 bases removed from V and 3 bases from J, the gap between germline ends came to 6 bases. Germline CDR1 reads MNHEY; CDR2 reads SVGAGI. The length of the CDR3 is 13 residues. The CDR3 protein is CASSYSQNYEQYF. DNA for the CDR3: TGTGCCAGCAGTTACTCCCAGAACTACGAGCAGTACTTC.

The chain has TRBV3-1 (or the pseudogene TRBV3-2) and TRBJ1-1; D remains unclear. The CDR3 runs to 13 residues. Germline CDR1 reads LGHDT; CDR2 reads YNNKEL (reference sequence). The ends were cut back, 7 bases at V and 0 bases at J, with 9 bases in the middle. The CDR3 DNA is TGTGCCAGCACCCACGGAATGAACACTGAAGCTTTCTTT. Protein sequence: CASTHGMNTEAFF.

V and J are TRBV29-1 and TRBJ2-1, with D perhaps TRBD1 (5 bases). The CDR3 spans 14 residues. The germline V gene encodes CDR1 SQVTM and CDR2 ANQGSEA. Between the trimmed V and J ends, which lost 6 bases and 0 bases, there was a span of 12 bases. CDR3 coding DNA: TGCAGCGTCGCGATAAGGGGCTCCTACAATGAGCAGTTCTTC. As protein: CSVAIRGSYNEQFF.

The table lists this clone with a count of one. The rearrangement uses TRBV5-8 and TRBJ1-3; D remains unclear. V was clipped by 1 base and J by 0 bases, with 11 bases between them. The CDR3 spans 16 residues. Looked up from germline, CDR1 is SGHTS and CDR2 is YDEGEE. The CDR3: CASSLLLQSSGNTIYF. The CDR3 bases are TGTGCCAGCAGCTTGTTACTACAGAGCTCTGGAAACACCATATATTTT. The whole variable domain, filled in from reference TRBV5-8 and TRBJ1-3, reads EAGVTQSPTHLIKTRGQQATLRCSPISGHTSVYWYQQALGLGLQFLLWYDEGEERNRGNFPPRFSGRQFPNYSSELNVNALELEDSALYLCASSLLLQSSGNTIYFGEGSWLTVV.

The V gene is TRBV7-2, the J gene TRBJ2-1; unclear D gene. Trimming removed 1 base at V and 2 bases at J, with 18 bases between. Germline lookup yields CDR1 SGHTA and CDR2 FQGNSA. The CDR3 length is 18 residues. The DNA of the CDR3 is TGTGCCAGCAGCTTAGTAGGACCTCTGGGATTCCCCTACAATGAGCAGTTCTTC. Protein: CASSLVGPLGFPYNEQFF. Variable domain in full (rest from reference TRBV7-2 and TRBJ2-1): GAGVSQSPSNKVTEKGKDVELRCDPISGHTALYWYRQSLGQGLEFLIYFQGNSAPDKSGLPSDRFSAERTGGSVSTLTIQRTQQEDSAVYLCASSLVGPLGFPYNEQFFGPGTRLTVL.

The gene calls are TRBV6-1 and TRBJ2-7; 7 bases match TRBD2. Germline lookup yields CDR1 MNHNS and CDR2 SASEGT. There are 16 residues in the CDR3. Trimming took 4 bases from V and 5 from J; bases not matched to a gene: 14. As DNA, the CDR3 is TGTGCCAGCAGTGTGCGACTCGGCGGGAGTATGGACGAGCAGTACTTC. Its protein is CASSVRLGGSMDEQYF.

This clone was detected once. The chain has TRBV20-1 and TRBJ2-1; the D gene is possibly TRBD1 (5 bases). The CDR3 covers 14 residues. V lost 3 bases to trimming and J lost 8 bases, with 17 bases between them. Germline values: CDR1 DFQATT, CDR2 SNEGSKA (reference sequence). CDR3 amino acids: CSASRTRVYDEQFF. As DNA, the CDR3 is TGCAGTGCTAGTCGGACCAGGGTGTACGATGAGCAGTTCTTC.

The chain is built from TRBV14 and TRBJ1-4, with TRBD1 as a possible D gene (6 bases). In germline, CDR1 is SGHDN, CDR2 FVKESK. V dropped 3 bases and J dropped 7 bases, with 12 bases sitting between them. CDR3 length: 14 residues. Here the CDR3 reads CASSQFGTSEKLFF. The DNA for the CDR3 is TGTGCCAGCAGCCAGTTCGGGACAAGTGAAAAACTGTTTTTT.

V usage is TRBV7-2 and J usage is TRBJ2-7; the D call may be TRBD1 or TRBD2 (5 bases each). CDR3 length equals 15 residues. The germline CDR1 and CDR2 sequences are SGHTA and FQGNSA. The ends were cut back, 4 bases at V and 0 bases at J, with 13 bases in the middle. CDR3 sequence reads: CASSSKTDYSYEQYF. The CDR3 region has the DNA TGTGCCAGCAGCTCGAAGACAGACTACTCCTACGAGCAGTACTTC. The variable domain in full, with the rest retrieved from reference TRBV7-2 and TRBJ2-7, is GAGVSQSPSNKVTEKGKDVELRCDPISGHTALYWYRQSLGQGLEFLIYFQGNSAPDKSGLPSDRFSAERTGGSVSTLTIQRTQQEDSAVYLCASSSKTDYSYEQYFGPGTRLTVT.

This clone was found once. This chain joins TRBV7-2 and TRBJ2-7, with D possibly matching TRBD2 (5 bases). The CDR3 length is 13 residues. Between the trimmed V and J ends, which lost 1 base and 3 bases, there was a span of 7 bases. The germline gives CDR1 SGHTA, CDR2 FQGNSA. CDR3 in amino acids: CASSLGGGYEQYF. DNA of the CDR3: TGTGCCAGCAGCTTAGGCGGAGGCTACGAGCAGTACTTC.

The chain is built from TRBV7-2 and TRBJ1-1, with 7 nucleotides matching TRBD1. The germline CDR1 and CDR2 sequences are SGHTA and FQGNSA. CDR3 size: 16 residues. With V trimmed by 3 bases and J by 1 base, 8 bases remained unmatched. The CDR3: CASSLVTGHANTEAFF. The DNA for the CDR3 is TGTGCCAGCAGCTTGGTGACAGGGCACGCGAACACTGAAGCTTTCTTT.

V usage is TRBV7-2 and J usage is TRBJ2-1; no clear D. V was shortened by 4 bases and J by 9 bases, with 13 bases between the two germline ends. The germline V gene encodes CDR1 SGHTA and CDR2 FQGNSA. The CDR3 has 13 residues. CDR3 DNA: TGTGCCAGCAGCTCGCCCGGAGATGGTGAGCAGTTCTTC. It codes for CASSSPGDGEQFF. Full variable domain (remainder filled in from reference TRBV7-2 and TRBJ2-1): GAGVSQSPSNKVTEKGKDVELRCDPISGHTALYWYRQSLGQGLEFLIYFQGNSAPDKSGLPSDRFSAERTGGSVSTLTIQRTQQEDSAVYLCASSSPGDGEQFFGPGTRLTVL.

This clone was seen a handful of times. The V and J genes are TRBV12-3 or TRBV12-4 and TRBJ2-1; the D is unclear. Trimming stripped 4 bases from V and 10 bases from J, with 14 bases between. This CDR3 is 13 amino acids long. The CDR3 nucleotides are TGTGCCAGCAGTTACCCTCGATCTACCGAGCAGTTCTTC. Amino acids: CASSYPRSTEQFF.

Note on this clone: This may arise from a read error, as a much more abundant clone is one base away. The CDR3 sequence is CASSSSTDTQYF. The CDR3 coding sequence is TGTGCCAGCAGCTCGAGCACAGATACGCAGTATTTT. The gene calls are TRBV11-3 and TRBJ2-3; D unresolved. The CDR3 is made up of 12 amino acids. Trimming shortened V by 4 bases and J by 0 bases, and 2 bases separated the two germline ends. Germline lookup yields CDR1 SGHNT and CDR2 YENEEA.

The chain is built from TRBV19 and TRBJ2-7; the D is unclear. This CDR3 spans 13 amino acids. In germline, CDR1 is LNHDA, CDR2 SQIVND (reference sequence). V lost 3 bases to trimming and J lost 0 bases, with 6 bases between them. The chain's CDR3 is CASSIRISYEQYF. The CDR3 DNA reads TGTGCCAGTAGTATCCGCATCTCCTACGAGCAGTACTTC. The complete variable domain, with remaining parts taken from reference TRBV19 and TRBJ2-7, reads DGGITQSPKYLFRKEGQNVTLSCEQNLNHDAMYWYRQDPGQGLRLIYYSQIVNDFQKGDIAEGYSVSREKKESFPLTVTSAQKNPTAFYLCASSIRISYEQYFGPGTRLTVT.

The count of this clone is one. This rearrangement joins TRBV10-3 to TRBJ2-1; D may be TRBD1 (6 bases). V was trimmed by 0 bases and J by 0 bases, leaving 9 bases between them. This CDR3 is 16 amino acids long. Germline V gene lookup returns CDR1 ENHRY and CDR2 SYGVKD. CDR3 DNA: TGTGCCATCAGTGAGTCTAGGGGGAGCTCCTACAATGAGCAGTTCTTC. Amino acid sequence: CAISESRGSSYNEQFF.